Listed here are 4 T cell receptor beta chains from one sample, sequenced in a study of cytomegalovirus exposure and HLA in healthy donors. Sequencing used immunoSEQ multiplex PCR; TCRdb keeps in-frame clones, though not all of them. The repertoire holds 250,000 to 300,000 clones, with around 85% as singletons. Sequenced material: PBMCs. Receptors were obtained from a woman aged 18-29 years in good health and CMV-seronegative.

J is TRBJ2-5 and V is TRBV7-9, with TRBD2 as a possible D gene (5 bases). CDR1 and CDR2 (germline): SEHNR, FQNEAQ (reference sequence). The CDR3 covers 19 residues. With 0 bases removed from V and 3 bases from J, the gap between germline ends came to 23 bases. The CDR3 region has the DNA TGTGCCAGCAGCTTAGCGGAGGTACTAGTTCCACCGGAAAAAGAGACCCAGTACTTC. Its translation: CASSLAEVLVPPEKETQYF.

V gene TRBV6-5 combines with J gene TRBJ1-1, with a weak D call TRBD1 (6 bases). This CDR3 contains 16 residues. The V and J ends lost 0 bases and 3 bases respectively, with 14 bases between them. Germline values: CDR1 MNHEY, CDR2 SVGAGI. In DNA, the CDR3 is TGTGCCAGCAGTTACTCTAGGAGGGAGGGGGACACTGAAGCTTTCTTT. Its translation: CASSYSRREGDTEAFF.

In DNA, the CDR3 is TGTGCCAGCAGCTTAGGGGGACAGGGCGATGGCTACACCTTC. Translation gives CASSLGGQGDGYTF. This chain uses TRBV11-2 with TRBJ1-2; 9 nucleotides line up with TRBD1. Germline CDR1 is SGHAT and CDR2 is FQNNGV. The CDR3 is 14 residues long. V was pared by 1 base and J by 6 bases, with 3 bases of the junction left unmatched.

For this clone: The junction departs from the called germline gene at one end, perhaps through a read error. The chain employs TRBV29-1 and TRBJ2-3; 10 bases match TRBD1. The CDR3 spans 15 residues. Germline loops: CDR1 SQVTM, CDR2 ANQGSEA. CDR3 nucleotides: TGCAGCGTTGAGGCCCGGGACAGGGGCACAAATACGCAGTATTTT. Translating gives CSVEARDRGTNTQYF.